Listed here are 25 T cell receptor beta chains from one sample, sequenced in a study of cytomegalovirus exposure and HLA in healthy donors. The protocol was immunoSEQ multiplex PCR, while the TCRdb copy is restricted to in-frame clones and leaves out a portion. The profile shows around 350,000 clones, roughly 85% of them singletons. Specimen: PBMCs. These TCRs come from a woman aged 18-35 years in good health and CMV-seronegative.

The chain joins TRBV5-5 to TRBJ1-5; D gene ambiguous. This CDR3 has 15 amino acids. The V gene lost 0 bases and the J gene lost 2 bases, with 9 bases spanning the gap. CDR1 and CDR2 from the germline V gene are SGHKS and YYEKEE (reference sequence). CDR3 amino acids: CASSLAGNRNQPQHF. DNA for the CDR3: TGTGCCAGCAGCTTGGCCGGGAATCGCAATCAGCCCCAGCATTTT. Combining the CDR3 with reference TRBV5-5 and TRBJ1-5 gives the whole variable domain DAGVTQSPTHLIKTRGQQVTLRCSPISGHKSVSWYQQVLGQGPQFIFQYYEKEERGRGNFPDRFSARQFPNYSSELNVNALLLGDSALYLCASSLAGNRNQPQHFGDGTRLSIL.

The chain has TRBV5-1 and TRBJ2-2; 10 positions match TRBD2. The CDR3 sequence is 17 residues long. J lost 6 bases, V lost 3 bases, and 11 bases had no gene match. Germline CDR1 reads SGHRS; CDR2 reads YFSETQ. The CDR3 coding sequence is TGCGCCAGCAGCTCATCCGGTAAAAGCGGGAGGGCCGGGGAGCTGTTTTTT. Protein sequence: CASSSSGKSGRAGELFF.

V and J are TRBV28 and TRBJ1-2; weak D call: TRBD1 (6 bases). Trimming took 5 bases from V and 8 from J, leaving 18 bases between them. The CDR3 is 14 residues long. The germline gives CDR1 MDHEN, CDR2 SYDVKM. The CDR3 sequence is CASSPPGHLTGYTF. CDR3 nucleotide sequence: TGTGCCAGCAGTCCTCCGGGACATCTGACGGGCTACACCTTC.

The chain joins TRBV5-1 to TRBJ2-4; 7 bases align to TRBD1. The V gene end was trimmed by 4 bases and the J gene end by 4 bases; junction bases not matched to a gene: 8. Germline CDR1 SGHRS, CDR2 YFSETQ. CDR3 length: 15 amino acids. The CDR3 loop reads CASSTISGGKNIQYF. The DNA of the CDR3 is TGCGCCAGCAGCACCATCTCAGGGGGAAAAAACATTCAGTACTTC.

The J gene is TRBJ2-1, the V gene TRBV7-3; 9 bases line up with TRBD2. CDR3 length: 15 residues. Per the germline V gene, CDR1 is SGHTA and CDR2 is FQGTGA. V dropped 2 bases and J dropped 12; count of bases not matched to a gene: 11. CDR3 protein: CASSLLPLSGSVQFF. As DNA, the CDR3 is TGTGCCAGCAGCTTACTCCCACTTAGCGGGAGTGTGCAGTTCTTC.

The chain has TRBV18 and TRBJ2-3, with 7 bases identical to TRBD2. In germline, CDR1 is KGHSH, CDR2 LQKENI. Losses at the gene ends were 2 bases for V and 4 bases for J; bases not matched to a gene: 9. The CDR3 contains 16 residues. As DNA, the CDR3 is TGTGCCAGCTCACCAGAGGTCGTGGGAGGGGCAGATACGCAGTATTTT. Encoded protein: CASSPEVVGGADTQYF.

J is TRBJ2-7 and V is TRBV29-1; maybe TRBD2 (7 bases). The CDR3 spans 13 residues. Germline CDR1 SQVTM, CDR2 ANQGSEA. Trimming took 6 bases from V and 2 from J, leaving 14 bases between them. DNA of the CDR3: TGCAGCGTATGGGGAGGGACAACCTACGAGCAGTACTTC. Its protein product is CSVWGGTTYEQYF.

This chain uses TRBV19 with TRBJ2-2; tentative D call: TRBD2 (6 bases). Trimming took off 6 bases at V and 7 bases at J, with 15 bases between the two ends. There are 14 residues in the CDR3. CDR1 is LNHDA and CDR2 is SQIVND in the germline V gene (reference sequence). CDR3 in amino acids: CASRGTGTYGELFF. The CDR3 DNA reads TGTGCCAGTAGGGGGACCGGGACTTACGGGGAGCTGTTTTTT.

The V call is TRBV6-5, the J call TRBJ1-6; possibly TRBD1 for D (5 bases). V lost 0 bases, J lost 5 bases, and 11 bases lay in between. The CDR3 has 16 amino acids. Germline assignment: CDR1 MNHEY and CDR2 SVGAGI. CDR3 in DNA: TGTGCCAGCAGTTACTCGGCCGGCAGGGATAATTCACCCCTCCACTTT. Translated, it gives CASSYSAGRDNSPLHF.

This chain uses TRBV7-2 with TRBJ2-1; weak D call: TRBD2 (6 bases). This CDR3 spans 17 amino acids. CDR1 and CDR2 (germline): SGHTA, FQGNSA. Trimming took 4 bases from V and 0 from J, leaving 16 bases between them. CDR3 region: CASSSWGGASSYNEQFF. The CDR3 nucleotides are TGTGCCAGCAGCTCGTGGGGCGGGGCAAGCTCCTACAATGAGCAGTTCTTC.

This chain joins TRBV9 and TRBJ1-1, with 7 bases matching TRBD1. The CDR3 totals 14 residues. From germline, CDR1 is SGDLS and CDR2 YYNGEE. The V gene end was trimmed by 4 bases and the J gene end by 9 bases; junction bases not matched to a gene: 12. CDR3 sequence reads: CASSPDAQGVQAFF. CDR3 coding DNA: TGTGCCAGCAGCCCAGATGCGCAGGGGGTCCAAGCTTTCTTT.

The chain recombines TRBV6-1 with TRBJ1-1; TRBD1 matches at 7 bases. V shed 6 bases and J 1 base; nucleotides not matched to a gene: 5. This CDR3 is 14 amino acids long. Germline V gene sequence: CDR1 MNHNS, CDR2 SASEGT. The CDR3 region is CASRLDRWNTEAFF. The CDR3 region has the DNA TGTGCCAGCAGGTTGGACAGGTGGAACACTGAAGCTTTCTTT.

The rearrangement links TRBV5-1 to TRBJ2-5; 9 positions match TRBD1. This CDR3 comprises 15 residues. The V and J ends lost 1 base and 5 bases, in that order; junction bases with no gene match: 6. Germline values: CDR1 SGHRS, CDR2 YFSETQ. CDR3 residues: CASSLSRTGVETQYF. DNA for the CDR3: TGCGCCAGCAGCTTGAGCCGGACAGGGGTGGAGACCCAGTACTTC. The entire variable domain, with the rest obtained from reference TRBV5-1 and TRBJ2-5, is as follows: KAGVTQTPRYLIKTRGQQVTLSCSPISGHRSVSWYQQTPGQGLQFLFEYFSETQRNKGNFPGRFSGRQFSNSRSEMNVSTLELGDSALYLCASSLSRTGVETQYFGPGTRLLVL.

The chain uses TRBV5-1 and TRBJ2-1; possible D gene TRBD1, 5 bases. V lost 0 bases and J 2 bases, leaving 9 bases between the germline ends. Germline CDR1 is SGHRS and CDR2 is YFSETQ. The CDR3 covers 15 residues. The CDR3 is CASSLDRWTYNEQFF. The CDR3, as DNA: TGCGCCAGCAGCTTGGACAGGTGGACCTACAATGAGCAGTTCTTC.

The V gene is TRBV13, the J gene TRBJ2-7, with TRBD1 matching over 7 bases. Germline assignment: CDR1 PRHDT and CDR2 FYEKMQ (reference sequence). The CDR3 spans 13 residues. After removal of 2 bases from V and 3 bases from J, the junction contained 1 base not matched to a gene. The CDR3 reads CASSLNRGYEQYF. The CDR3 nucleotides are TGTGCCAGCAGCTTAAACAGGGGCTACGAGCAGTACTTC. The variable domain in full, with the rest retrieved from reference TRBV13 and TRBJ2-7, is AAGVIQSPRHLIKEKRETATLKCYPIPRHDTVYWYQQGPGQDPQFLISFYEKMQSDKGSIPDRFSAQQFSDYHSELNMSSLELGDSALYFCASSLNRGYEQYFGPGTRLTVT.

The rearrangement links TRBV27 to TRBJ1-2; TRBD1 aligns across 12 bases. Germline assignment: CDR1 MNHEY and CDR2 SMNVEV (reference sequence). This CDR3 has 15 amino acids. J gave up 7 bases and V 7 bases, and 10 bases lay outside the gene matches. This chain's CDR3 is CASKLGGQGASGYTF. CDR3 nucleotides: TGTGCCAGCAAACTCGGGGGACAGGGGGCGAGTGGCTACACCTTC.

The CDR3 DNA reads as TGTGCCAGCAGCAAGACAGGGTACGCCGAGCAGTACTTC. Translation: CASSKTGYAEQYF. The V and J genes are TRBV11-3 and TRBJ2-7; 7 bases fit TRBD1. The junction had 7 bases not matched to a gene; V was cut back by 5 bases and J by 6 bases. In germline, CDR1 is SGHNT, CDR2 YENEEA. The CDR3 is 13 residues long.

The table lists this clone with a few counts. The rearrangement joins TRBV28 to TRBJ1-3; no clear D gene. Germline V CDR1 and CDR2: MDHEN, SYDVKM. This CDR3 has 11 residues. Trimming stripped 7 bases from V and 7 bases from J, with 8 bases between. This chain's CDR3 is CASTTGNTIYF. The CDR3 DNA reads as TGTGCCAGCACCACGGGGAACACCATATATTTT.

The chain carries TRBV28 and TRBJ1-2; TRBD1 matches at 8 bases. Germline CDR1 is MDHEN and CDR2 is SYDVKM. With V trimmed by 6 bases and J by 8 bases, 5 bases remained unmatched. The CDR3 length is 12 residues. The CDR3 here is CASSQGAEGYTF. CDR3 nucleotide sequence: TGTGCCAGCAGCCAGGGGGCTGAAGGCTACACCTTC.

V gene TRBV27 combines with J gene TRBJ2-7; perhaps TRBD2 as D (5 bases). Germline V lookup: CDR1 MNHEY, CDR2 SMNVEV (reference sequence). This CDR3 has 17 amino acids. Deletions cut 6 bases from V and 5 bases from J, with 26 bases between. The CDR3 nucleotides read TGTGCCAGCAGCCACCTCGGAGTATTGGGAGACCTTAACGAGCAGTACTTC. Its translation: CASSHLGVLGDLNEQYF.

This sequence joins TRBV5-6 and TRBJ1-5, with D possibly matching TRBD1 (5 bases). Germline V gene sequence: CDR1 SGHDT, CDR2 YYEEEE. V lost 4 bases and J 2 bases, leaving 13 bases between the germline ends. The CDR3 extends over 15 amino acids. CDR3 nucleotide sequence: TGTGCCAGCAGCATCCGGAGCAGGGGCAATCAGCCCCAGCATTTT. Translated: CASSIRSRGNQPQHF. The full variable domain, rest sourced from reference TRBV5-6 and TRBJ1-5, is DAGVTQSPTHLIKTRGQQVTLRCSPKSGHDTVSWYQQALGQGPQFIFQYYEEEERQRGNFPDRFSGHQFPNYSSELNVNALLLGDSALYLCASSIRSRGNQPQHFGDGTRLSIL.

A single count supports this clone. The gene calls are TRBV14 and TRBJ2-7, with D possibly matching TRBD2 (6 bases). CDR1 and CDR2 (germline): SGHDN, FVKESK. The CDR3 spans 15 residues. Trimming shortened V by 4 bases and J by 1 base, and 14 bases separated the two germline ends. CDR3 DNA: TGTGCCAGCAGCCCTCCGGGAGCCAATTCCTACGAGCAGTACTTC. Amino acid sequence: CASSPPGANSYEQYF.

V and J are TRBV19 and TRBJ2-1; maybe TRBD1 (6 bases). Trimming stripped 6 bases from V and 8 bases from J, with 14 bases between. Germline V gene sequence: CDR1 LNHDA, CDR2 SQIVND (reference sequence). CDR3 length equals 13 residues. CDR3 DNA sequence: TGTGCCAGTAGGGGGACACGGGTCGATGAGCAGTTCTTC. This codes for CASRGTRVDEQFF.

The chain employs TRBV2 and TRBJ1-5; 9 nucleotides agree with TRBD1. V lost 10 bases and J lost 4; bases outside the gene matches: 8. Germline values: CDR1 SNHLY, CDR2 FYNNEI. The CDR3 length is 14 residues. The CDR3 DNA reads as TGTGCCACCAAGGGACAGGGAGGGAATCAGCCCCAGCATTTT. This gives the protein CATKGQGGNQPQHF. Based on the CDR3 plus reference TRBV2 and TRBJ1-5, the full variable domain is EPEVTQTPSHQVTQMGQEVILRCVPISNHLYFYWYRQILGQKVEFLVSFYNNEISEKSEIFDDQFSVERPDGSNFTLKIRSTKLEDSAMYFCATKGQGGNQPQHFGDGTRLSIL.

This chain links TRBV5-1 with TRBJ2-3, with 13 bases identical to TRBD2. V gave up 5 bases and J gave up 6 bases; unmatched junction bases: 12. The CDR3 extends over 17 amino acids. CDR1 and CDR2 from the germline V gene are SGHRS and YFSETQ. CDR3 DNA: TGCGCCAGCAGGCCGAGCTGGACTAGCGGGGGACGGGATACGCAGTATTTT. Translation gives CASRPSWTSGGRDTQYF.